This entry lists 13 T cell receptor beta chains sequenced from one sample in a study of blood T cell repertoires in COVID-19. Generated by immunoSEQ multiplex PCR, the TCRdb table keeps only in-frame clones and is missing some. The top ten clones hold about a sixth of a sample with over 200,000 clones, around four fifths of them seen once. Source material: peripheral blood. Receptor source: an elderly woman with active or convalescent COVID-19.

J is TRBJ1-4 and V is TRBV5-1; D is ambiguous. The CDR3 has 14 residues. Germline CDR1 reads SGHRS; CDR2 reads YFSETQ. Trimming stripped 2 bases from V and 4 bases from J, with 9 bases between. CDR3 bases: TGCGCCAGCAGCTTCAGGAATAATAATGAAAAACTGTTTTTT. Protein sequence: CASSFRNNNEKLFF.

The chain uses TRBV7-9 and TRBJ1-1; D gene unclear. The CDR3 consists of 14 residues. V lost 4 bases, J lost 4 bases, and 13 bases lay in between. Germline V gene sequence: CDR1 SEHNR, CDR2 FQNEAQ (reference sequence). This chain's CDR3 is CASSSRPAGTEAFF. The CDR3 DNA sequence: TGTGCCAGCAGCTCTAGGCCAGCGGGCACTGAAGCTTTCTTT.

The chain employs TRBV7-9 and TRBJ1-2, with D perhaps TRBD1 (5 bases). V was clipped by 5 bases and J by 0 bases, with 13 bases between them. This CDR3 is 15 amino acids long. CDR1 and CDR2 (germline): SEHNR, FQNEAQ (reference sequence). CDR3 region: CASSRAGGANYGYTF. The CDR3 DNA is TGTGCCAGCAGCCGGGCCGGGGGGGCTAACTATGGCTACACCTTC.

The chain is built from TRBV6-5 and TRBJ1-2, with unresolved D. The germline V gene has CDR1 MNHEY and CDR2 SVGAGI. This CDR3 has 12 residues. The V end lost 7 bases, the J end lost 0 bases, and 6 bases lay between the germline ends. CDR3 loop: CASINSNYGYTF. The CDR3 nucleotides are TGTGCCAGCATCAACTCTAACTATGGCTACACCTTC.

The count of this clone is one. The chain couples TRBV30 to TRBJ1-2; D call uncertain. CDR1 and CDR2 from the germline V gene are GTSNPN and SVGIG (reference sequence). Trimming left V 0 bases short and J 0 bases short, with 11 bases between. This CDR3 spans 15 amino acids. This CDR3 is CAWSVQLLANYGYTF. In nucleotides, the CDR3 is TGTGCCTGGAGTGTACAGCTCCTTGCTAACTATGGCTACACCTTC.

The chain combines TRBV5-4 with TRBJ2-2; the D gene is possibly TRBD1 (6 bases). The V gene lost 4 bases and the J gene lost 2 bases, with 15 bases spanning the gap. The CDR3 extends over 16 amino acids. CDR1 and CDR2 from the germline V gene are SGHNT and YYREEE (reference sequence). The CDR3 reads CASSKQGRVNTGELFF. CDR3 DNA: TGTGCCAGCAGCAAACAGGGAAGGGTTAACACCGGGGAGCTGTTTTTT. Combining the CDR3 with reference TRBV5-4 and TRBJ2-2 gives the whole variable domain ETGVTQSPTHLIKTRGQQVTLRCSSQSGHNTVSWYQQALGQGPQFIFQYYREEENGRGNFPPRFSGLQFPNYSSELNVNALELDDSALYLCASSKQGRVNTGELFFGEGSRLTVL.

The V and J genes are TRBV7-2 and TRBJ2-1, with a tentative D call TRBD1 (6 bases). Germline V lookup: CDR1 SGHTA, CDR2 FQGNSA. The CDR3 length is 14 residues. Trimming cost V 2 bases and J 2 bases, with 7 bases left between them. The DNA of the CDR3 is TGTGCCAGCAGCTTAAACAGGGCCTACAATGAGCAGTTCTTC. It translates to CASSLNRAYNEQFF.

The chain uses TRBV11-3 and TRBJ2-7; D might be TRBD1 (6 bases). The length of the CDR3 is 13 residues. Trimming removed 4 bases from V and 4 bases from J, with 11 bases in between. Germline CDR1 reads SGHNT; CDR2 reads YENEEA. As DNA, the CDR3 is TGTGCCAGCAGCTCCGACAGGCGGTACGAGCAGTACTTC. It encodes CASSSDRRYEQYF.

The chain uses TRBV7-9 and TRBJ1-2; the match to TRBD1 covers 7 bases. The CDR3 spans 17 residues. Germline V gene data show CDR1 as SEHNR and CDR2 as FQNEAQ (reference sequence). V lost 3 bases to trimming and J lost 7 bases; unmatched junction nucleotides: 17. The CDR3 nucleotides are TGTGCCAGCAGCTTGGGGACAGCTAAAAGGGGTTACAGTGGCTACACCTTC. Translated: CASSLGTAKRGYSGYTF.

This chain uses TRBV2 with TRBJ2-1; 9 bases align to TRBD2. Germline values: CDR1 SNHLY, CDR2 FYNNEI. The trim removed 7 bases at V and 7 bases at J, leaving 11 bases unmatched. This CDR3 contains 15 residues. The CDR3 sequence is CASKVGGGEWNEQFF. DNA for the CDR3: TGTGCCAGCAAAGTCGGCGGGGGGGAGTGGAATGAGCAGTTCTTC.

This clone was seen a handful of times. In nucleotides, the CDR3 is TGTGCCTGGAGTCGGCAGGGGAGCTCCTATAATTCACCCCTCCACTTT. It yields the protein CAWSRQGSSYNSPLHF. The chain recombines TRBV30 with TRBJ1-6, with D perhaps TRBD1 (6 bases). The V gene lost 2 bases and the J gene lost 0 bases, with 11 bases spanning the gap. This CDR3 is 16 amino acids long. Germline CDR1 GTSNPN, CDR2 SVGIG (reference sequence).

The rearrangement links TRBV5-6 to TRBJ2-3; maybe TRBD2 (5 bases). This CDR3 region has 13 residues. V lost 4 bases and J 5 bases, leaving 11 bases between the germline ends. Germline CDR1 is SGHDT and CDR2 is YYEEEE. The chain's CDR3 is CASSPGLGDTQYF. CDR3 bases: TGTGCCAGCAGCCCCGGACTGGGAGATACGCAGTATTTT.

In this sample, this clone turned up many times. The chain combines TRBV7-6 with TRBJ2-5; TRBD2 aligns across 8 bases. The CDR3 consists of 17 residues. The V and J ends lost 1 base and 4 bases, in that order; junction bases with no gene match: 11. Germline V gene data show CDR1 as SGHVS and CDR2 as FNYEAQ. CDR3 in amino acids: CASSLVIGTRVRETQYF. The CDR3 nucleotides are TGTGCCAGCAGCTTAGTTATCGGGACTAGGGTTAGAGAGACCCAGTACTTC.